Following are 31 T cell receptor beta chains from one sample sequenced in a study of blood T cell repertoires in COVID-19. Libraries were prepared by immunoSEQ multiplex PCR; TCRdb keeps only in-frame clonotypes and omits some of them. The top ten hold about a third of the sample, which has about 80,000 clones, about four fifths seen once. Sequencing was carried out using peripheral blood. All receptors derive from a woman in her seventies with acute or convalescent COVID-19.

CDR3 amino acids: CASSPRTTYQETQYF. Written as DNA, the CDR3 is TGTGCCAGCAGCCCCAGGACAACGTACCAAGAGACCCAGTACTTC. The rearrangement links TRBV13 to TRBJ2-5; possibly TRBD1 for D (5 bases). There are 15 residues in the CDR3. Germline V gene sequence: CDR1 PRHDT, CDR2 FYEKMQ (reference sequence). V was cut by 5 bases and J by 0 bases, with 13 bases left in between.

V is TRBV18 and J is TRBJ1-1; D may be TRBD1 (6 bases). This CDR3 comprises 14 residues. CDR1 is KGHSH, CDR2 LQKENI, per germline. V was shortened by 3 bases and J by 8 bases, with 16 bases between the two germline ends. The CDR3 region is CASSPDRLLSEAFF. CDR3 nucleotide sequence: TGTGCCAGCTCACCCGACAGGCTACTATCGGAAGCTTTCTTT.

V gene TRBV7-7 combines with J gene TRBJ2-1; D gene uncertain. The CDR3 runs to 13 residues. Deletions cut 5 bases from V and 9 bases from J, with 14 bases between. From germline, CDR1 is SSHAT and CDR2 FNYEAQ (reference sequence). DNA of the CDR3: TGTGCCAGCAGCCTCGACTCCCTCCGTGAGCAGTTCTTC. This gives the protein CASSLDSLREQFF.

For the CDR3, the DNA is TGTGCCAGCAGCCCTTCAGGGTATGGCTACACCTTC. Its protein is CASSPSGYGYTF. V and J are TRBV7-9 and TRBJ1-2, with a possible D match to TRBD1 (5 bases). The CDR3 consists of 12 residues. V was shortened by 5 bases and J by 5 bases, with 9 bases between the two germline ends. Per the germline V gene, CDR1 is SEHNR and CDR2 is FQNEAQ (reference sequence).

CDR3 sequence (DNA): TGTGCCAGCAGCCCAGGGACTAGCGGTACTGGGGATACGCAGTATTTT. Translation gives CASSPGTSGTGDTQYF. The V and J genes are TRBV9 and TRBJ2-3, with TRBD2 identical over 11 bases. CDR1 is SGDLS and CDR2 is YYNGEE in the germline V gene. The CDR3 runs 16 residues. V was pared by 4 bases and J by 6 bases, with 10 bases of the junction left unmatched.

This chain links TRBV4-1 with TRBJ2-1; 12 nucleotides line up with TRBD2. Germline values: CDR1 MGHRA, CDR2 YSYEKL. This CDR3 comprises 22 residues. V gave up 7 bases and J gave up 8 bases; unmatched junction bases: 30. The CDR3 DNA sequence: TGCGCCAGCACCCCGGTCGTAGCTCTGCTGGGCACTAGCGGGAGGTTTGTGCATGAGCAGTTCTTC. As protein: CASTPVVALLGTSGRFVHEQFF.

The V gene is TRBV29-1, the J gene TRBJ2-5; no firm D call. There are 12 residues in the CDR3. V lost 7 bases to trimming and J lost 2 bases, with 11 bases between them. Germline V gene sequence: CDR1 SQVTM, CDR2 ANQGSEA. The CDR3 reads CSAVAVQETQYF. CDR3 in DNA: TGCAGCGCTGTGGCGGTTCAAGAGACCCAGTACTTC.

The genes are TRBV6-5 and TRBJ2-2; 8 positions match TRBD2. CDR3 size: 16 residues. The junction had 7 bases not matched to a gene; V was cut back by 0 bases and J by 7 bases. Germline V gives CDR1 MNHEY, CDR2 SVGAGI. The CDR3 is CASSYSSGTSIGELFF. CDR3 sequence (DNA): TGTGCCAGCAGTTACTCCTCCGGGACTAGTATCGGGGAGCTGTTTTTT.

J is TRBJ1-6 and V is TRBV7-9, with D perhaps TRBD1 (5 bases). Germline CDR1 is SEHNR and CDR2 is FQNEAQ (reference sequence). V dropped 5 bases and J dropped 7 bases, with 15 bases sitting between them. The CDR3 extends over 15 amino acids. The CDR3 reads CASSLQPGENSPLHF. The DNA for the CDR3 is TGTGCCAGCAGCCTCCAACCGGGGGAAAATTCACCCCTCCACTTT.

The chain carries TRBV5-1 and TRBJ2-1; 7 bases fit TRBD2. The CDR3 is made up of 18 amino acids. Germline V gene data show CDR1 as SGHRS and CDR2 as YFSETQ. J gave up 9 bases and V 4 bases, and 22 bases lay outside the gene matches. Here the CDR3 reads CASSPTTFPTSSPSEQFF. For the CDR3, the DNA is TGCGCCAGCAGCCCCACAACGTTCCCGACTAGCAGCCCGAGTGAGCAGTTCTTC.

There are a few counts of this clone. This chain connects TRBV6-5 to TRBJ2-3, with D hard to call. V was clipped by 2 bases and J by 3 bases, with 9 bases between them. Germline V CDR1 and CDR2: MNHEY, SVGAGI. This CDR3 contains 14 residues. The CDR3: CASSYGAGTDTQYF. The CDR3 DNA sequence: TGTGCCAGCAGTTACGGCGCAGGAACAGATACGCAGTATTTT.

The J gene is TRBJ1-5, the V gene TRBV19; D not resolved. This CDR3 has 16 residues. V was pared by 7 bases and J by 3 bases, with 19 bases between. The germline CDR1 and CDR2 sequences are LNHDA and SQIVND (reference sequence). The CDR3 nucleotides read TGTGCCAGTAAGCGGCAGCCCAGACAACCCAATCAGCCCCAGCATTTT. Protein: CASKRQPRQPNQPQHF.

The chain couples TRBV6-4 to TRBJ2-2; the match to TRBD2 covers 13 bases. In germline, CDR1 is MRHNA, CDR2 SNTAGT. V shed 4 bases and J 4 bases; nucleotides not matched to a gene: 3. The CDR3 runs 16 residues. CDR3 bases: TGTGCCAGCAGTGCTACTAGCGGGAGGGCCACCGGGGAGCTGTTTTTT. This gives the protein CASSATSGRATGELFF.

The chain links TRBV2 to TRBJ2-1; 7 nucleotides agree with TRBD1. The trim removed 6 bases at V and 2 bases at J, leaving 4 bases unmatched. The germline gives CDR1 SNHLY, CDR2 FYNNEI. CDR3 length: 14 residues. CDR3 sequence: CASSLTGTYNEQFF. CDR3 in DNA: TGTGCCAGCAGCCTGACAGGGACCTACAATGAGCAGTTCTTC.

The rearrangement links TRBV30 to TRBJ1-1; possibly TRBD1 for D (5 bases). The V end was cut by 8 bases, the J end by 8 bases, with 24 bases between. The CDR3 extends over 14 amino acids. CDR1 is GTSNPN, CDR2 SVGIG, per germline (reference sequence). The CDR3 protein is CAGLTRPNRSEAFF. Written as DNA, the CDR3 is TGTGCCGGGCTCACACGTCCCAACAGGTCAGAAGCTTTCTTT.

The V call is TRBV7-9, the J call TRBJ2-5, with TRBD2 matching 9 bases. Unmatched junction bases numbered 0, after V lost 1 base and J lost 3 bases. Germline V lookup: CDR1 SEHNR, CDR2 FQNEAQ (reference sequence). CDR3 length: 14 amino acids. The CDR3 sequence: CASSLGLAEETQYF. CDR3 sequence (DNA): TGTGCCAGCAGCTTAGGACTAGCGGAAGAGACCCAGTACTTC.

The rearrangement joins TRBV3-1 (or the pseudogene TRBV3-2) to TRBJ2-5, with 12 nucleotides matching TRBD2. The germline CDR1 and CDR2 sequences are LGHDT and YNNKEL (reference sequence). J was trimmed by 10 bases and V by 5 bases; bases with no gene match: 11. The CDR3 extends over 15 amino acids. The CDR3 DNA is TGTGCCAGCAGCATTACAACTAGCGGGAGGTCGGTCCAGTACTTC. This translates into CASSITTSGRSVQYF.

The V call is TRBV15, the J call TRBJ2-2; a possible D gene is TRBD2 (5 bases). The CDR3 is 15 residues long. The germline gives CDR1 LNHNV, CDR2 YYDKDF (reference sequence). V lost 1 base to trimming and J lost 7 bases, with 13 bases between them. For the CDR3, the DNA is TGTGCCACCAGCAGAGGGCTCGGGGTTGGCGGGGAGCTGTTTTTT. Encoded protein: CATSRGLGVGGELFF.

The chain employs TRBV9 and TRBJ2-3; no firm D call. Germline V gives CDR1 SGDLS, CDR2 YYNGEE. V shed 0 bases and J shed 1 base, with 12 bases lying between them. The CDR3 spans 16 residues. CDR3: CASSVGSGFGTDTQYF. CDR3 coding DNA: TGTGCCAGCAGCGTAGGGTCCGGTTTCGGCACAGATACGCAGTATTTT.

The rearrangement uses TRBV30 and TRBJ1-5; D might be TRBD1 (5 bases). CDR1 and CDR2 (germline): GTSNPN, SVGIG (reference sequence). The CDR3 has 16 amino acids. V lost 2 bases to trimming and J lost 0 bases, with 14 bases between them. This CDR3 is CAWSRGHLYSNQPQHF. DNA of the CDR3: TGTGCCTGGAGTCGAGGACATCTTTATAGCAATCAGCCCCAGCATTTT.

The V gene is TRBV29-1, the J gene TRBJ1-2; 9 bases are a match to TRBD1. CDR1 and CDR2 from the germline V gene are SQVTM and ANQGSEA. The ends lost 6 bases at V and 6 bases at J; junction bases unmatched: 11. This CDR3 contains 14 residues. The CDR3 reads CSVETGGGIDGYTF. The CDR3 nucleotides are TGCAGCGTGGAGACAGGGGGGGGCATCGATGGCTACACCTTC.

V is TRBV30 and J is TRBJ1-2; D is unclear. CDR1 is GTSNPN, CDR2 SVGIG, per germline (reference sequence). Trimming shortened V by 4 bases and J by 4 bases, and 16 bases separated the two germline ends. CDR3 length: 14 residues. The CDR3: CAWNSGTRGYGYTF. DNA for the CDR3: TGTGCCTGGAATTCCGGAACCCGCGGCTATGGCTACACCTTC.

The chain carries TRBV21-1 and TRBJ1-5; the table's D gene call, TRBD1, was not cross checked with the DNA. TRBV21-1 is designated a pseudogene. This CDR3 is 16 amino acids long. The CDR3, as DNA: TGTGCCAGCAGCAACCGACAGGGTGAGAGCAATCAGCCCCAGCATTTT. This encodes CASSNRQGESNQPQHF.

The V gene is TRBV2, the J gene TRBJ1-5; D may be TRBD1 (6 bases). Germline-derived CDR1 and CDR2 are SNHLY and FYNNEI. V was pared by 5 bases and J by 5 bases, with 10 bases between. CDR3 length equals 13 residues. Here the CDR3 DNA reads TGTGCCAGCAGTACATCAGGGGATCAGCCCCAGCATTTT. It codes for CASSTSGDQPQHF.

The V gene is TRBV6-2 or TRBV6-3, the J gene TRBJ2-3; TRBD1 might be the D (6 bases). The V end was cut by 1 base, the J end by 2 bases, with 10 bases between. The CDR3 spans 15 residues. The germline V gene has CDR1 MNHEY and CDR2 SVGEGT. CDR3 nucleotide sequence: TGTGCCAGCAGTTACTGGCAGGGGACCACAGATACGCAGTATTTT. Translated, it gives CASSYWQGTTDTQYF.

The chain uses TRBV2 and TRBJ2-7; no clear D gene. V lost 3 bases and J 1 base, leaving 7 bases between the germline ends. Germline CDR1 and CDR2: SNHLY and FYNNEI. This CDR3 region has 13 residues. CDR3 in amino acids: CASSDGLSYEQYF. The CDR3 bases are TGTGCCAGCAGTGACGGGTTATCCTACGAGCAGTACTTC.

The chain recombines TRBV3-1 (or the pseudogene TRBV3-2) with TRBJ1-2, with a weak D call TRBD1 (6 bases). This CDR3 has 15 residues. The V end was cut by 1 base, the J end by 6 bases, with 15 bases between. Germline-derived CDR1 and CDR2 are LGHDT and YNNKEL (reference sequence). CDR3 region: CASSQVMVGGDGYTF. CDR3 coding DNA: TGTGCCAGCAGCCAAGTCATGGTAGGGGGGGATGGCTACACCTTC.

The rearrangement uses TRBV11-3 and TRBJ1-3, with D perhaps TRBD1 (5 bases). V lost 6 bases and J 0 bases, leaving 18 bases between the germline ends. CDR1 and CDR2 from the germline V gene are SGHNT and YENEEA. The CDR3 loop spans 17 amino acids. In nucleotides, the CDR3 is TGTGCCAGCAGTTACGATTCGGACACCAGCTCTGGAAACACCATATATTTT. It is translated as CASSYDSDTSSGNTIYF. Using reference TRBV11-3 and TRBJ1-3 for the parts outside the CDR3, the full variable domain is EAGVVQSPRYKIIEKKQPVAFWCNPISGHNTLYWYLQNLGQGPELLIRYENEEAVDDSQLPKDRFSAERLKGVDSTLKIQPAELGDSAVYLCASSYDSDTSSGNTIYFGEGSWLTVV.

The chain is built from TRBV3-1 (or the pseudogene TRBV3-2) and TRBJ2-5; 7 nucleotides match TRBD2. V shed 4 bases, J shed 2 bases, and the junction held 7 bases outside the gene matches. CDR3 size: 15 residues. Germline V gene data show CDR1 as LGHDT and CDR2 as YNNKEL (reference sequence). CDR3 residues: CASSLQAGVQETQYF. The CDR3 DNA reads as TGTGCCAGCAGCCTACAGGCGGGAGTGCAAGAGACCCAGTACTTC.

The sample holds one count of this clone. The rearrangement links TRBV5-1 to TRBJ1-5; weak D call: TRBD1 (5 bases). CDR3 size: 15 residues. CDR1 is SGHRS, CDR2 YFSETQ, per germline. Trimming left V 4 bases short and J 2 bases short, with 13 bases between. The CDR3 spells CASSATGGGNQPQHF. The CDR3 nucleotides are TGCGCCAGCAGCGCAACGGGGGGGGGCAATCAGCCCCAGCATTTT. Variable domain in full (rest from reference TRBV5-1 and TRBJ1-5): KAGVTQTPRYLIKTRGQQVTLSCSPISGHRSVSWYQQTPGQGLQFLFEYFSETQRNKGNFPGRFSGRQFSNSRSEMNVSTLELGDSALYLCASSATGGGNQPQHFGDGTRLSIL.

This clone is categorized as medium-sized. This chain joins TRBV7-9 and TRBJ1-3, with TRBD1 matching over 8 bases. Germline assignment: CDR1 SEHNR and CDR2 FQNEAQ (reference sequence). This CDR3 is 14 amino acids long. Trimming removed 6 bases from V and 2 bases from J; junction bases left unmatched: 3. The CDR3 DNA reads TGTGCCAGCAGAACGACAGGGGCTGGAAACACCATATATTTT. It yields the protein CASRTTGAGNTIYF.